A single T cell receptor beta chain is shown here with its context. Antigen: not known. This sample is drawn from a study of T cell responses to AZD1222 COVID-19 vaccine. Study-level findings and limits: Spike-specific TCR repertoires showed rising breadth and depth after two AZD1222 doses. Repertoire sampling was restricted to post-peak T cell response timepoints. Spike-spanning, vaccine-associated CD4 TCRs were dominant at 160-218 and 743-854. Mostly white British, mostly female donors; authors suggested clonal diversity may be underestimated.

The table came from immunoSEQ multiplex PCR; TCRdb's copy has only in-frame clones and leaves some out. The sample has about 170,000 clones; roughly 93% are singletons. This CDR3 comprises 17 residues. V lost 3 bases, J lost 6 bases, and 23 bases lay in between. CDR1 and CDR2 (germline): KGHSH, LQKENI. The rearrangement links TRBV18 to TRBJ1-2; no definite D call. The source of this sequence is an adult in good health. The specimen comprised peripheral blood, sampled on day 0 of AZD1222 vaccination. For the CDR3, the DNA is TGTGCCAGCTCACCGTTCGGGCCAGCCGAAGGAGGAGATGGCTACACCTTC. It codes for CASSPFGPAEGGDGYTF.